Presented here are 23 T cell receptor beta chains from one specimen sequenced in a study of blood T cell repertoires in COVID-19. This table comes from immunoSEQ multiplex PCR, and its TCRdb copy is limited to in-frame clones, with some not included. Among fewer than 300,000 clones listed, around four fifths were seen once. Sample: peripheral blood. The receptors shown here come from a woman in her 70s with active or convalescent COVID-19.

V gene TRBV4-1 combines with J gene TRBJ2-2; D is possibly TRBD1 (6 bases). Per the germline V gene, CDR1 is MGHRA and CDR2 is YSYEKL. The CDR3 spans 17 residues. The V end was cut by 1 base, the J end by 0 bases, with 12 bases between. The CDR3 DNA sequence: TGCGCCAGCAGCCAAGCCCCACAGGGAGCGAACACCGGGGAGCTGTTTTTT. Translating gives CASSQAPQGANTGELFF.

The chain couples TRBV19 to TRBJ2-6, with 7 nucleotides matching TRBD1. The CDR3 loop spans 14 amino acids. Trimming removed 10 bases from V and 0 bases from J; junction bases left unmatched: 3. Per the germline V gene, CDR1 is LNHDA and CDR2 is SQIVND (reference sequence). CDR3 in amino acids: CATRDSSGANVLTF. DNA of the CDR3: TGTGCCACTAGGGACAGCTCTGGGGCCAACGTCCTGACTTTC.

This chain joins TRBV2 and TRBJ2-6; D gene ambiguous. The CDR3 spans 14 residues. Germline lookup yields CDR1 SNHLY and CDR2 FYNNEI. Deletions cut 9 bases from V and 0 bases from J, with 9 bases between. In DNA form, the CDR3 reads TGTGCCAGTTCCCGGAGCTCTGGGGCCAACGTCCTGACTTTC. Translation gives CASSRSSGANVLTF.

The chain joins TRBV29-1 to TRBJ1-4; 9 nucleotides align to TRBD1. The ends lost 1 base at V and 8 bases at J; junction bases unmatched: 11. CDR1 SQVTM and CDR2 ANQGSEA come from the germline V gene. CDR3 size: 16 residues. The CDR3 spells CSVEGFTGGRVEKLFF. The CDR3 DNA reads as TGCAGCGTTGAAGGGTTTACAGGGGGCCGAGTGGAAAAACTGTTTTTT. The whole variable domain, remainder taken from reference TRBV29-1 and TRBJ1-4, is SAVISQKPSRDICQRGTSLTIQCQVDSQVTMMFWYRQQPGQSLTLIATANQGSEATYESGFVIDKFPISRPNLTFSTLTVSNMSPEDSSIYLCSVEGFTGGRVEKLFFGSGTQLSVL.

This chain connects TRBV6-6 to TRBJ2-1; 8 bases are shared with TRBD1. The CDR3 has 14 amino acids. Germline V gene data show CDR1 as MNHNY and CDR2 as SVGAGI (reference sequence). Trimming removed 2 bases from V and 8 bases from J; junction bases left unmatched: 5. The CDR3 protein is CASSYPTGDHEQFF. The CDR3 bases are TGTGCCAGCAGTTACCCGACAGGGGACCATGAGCAGTTCTTC.

V and J are TRBV28 and TRBJ2-2, with TRBD1 identical over 10 bases. After removal of 5 bases from V and 5 bases from J, the junction contained 5 bases not matched to a gene. The CDR3 loop spans 15 amino acids. Germline CDR1 and CDR2: MDHEN and SYDVKM. The CDR3 region has the DNA TGTGCCAGCAGTACCCCGGGACAGGGGACCGGGGAGCTGTTTTTT. Its translation is CASSTPGQGTGELFF.

The genes are TRBV5-4 and TRBJ1-1; D gene unclear. This CDR3 comprises 11 residues. Germline CDR1 is SGHNT and CDR2 is YYREEE (reference sequence). The V end lost 4 bases, the J end lost 8 bases, and 9 bases lay between the germline ends. The CDR3 is CASSDWREAFF. For the CDR3, the DNA is TGTGCCAGCAGCGACTGGAGGGAAGCTTTCTTT.

This clone has only one observation. The rearrangement links TRBV10-2 to TRBJ2-7; D is perhaps TRBD2 (6 bases). The CDR3 length is 13 residues. The V gene's germline CDR1 is WSHSY and CDR2 SAAADI. With 7 bases removed from V and 3 bases from J, the gap between germline ends came to 13 bases. The CDR3 is CASTLAGGYEQYF. For the CDR3, the DNA is TGCGCCAGCACCCTCGCCGGGGGCTACGAGCAGTACTTC.

The CDR3 DNA reads as TGTGCCAGCAGCCCGGAGTTATCTGGTGGAAACACCATATATTTT. Its protein is CASSPELSGGNTIYF. The genes are TRBV28 and TRBJ1-3, with D hard to call. The CDR3 has 15 residues. V lost 6 bases and J lost 3, with 15 bases in between. The germline V gene encodes CDR1 MDHEN and CDR2 SYDVKM.

This chain connects TRBV18 to TRBJ1-3; D remains ambiguous. Germline CDR1 is KGHSH and CDR2 is LQKENI. V shed 3 bases and J shed 4 bases, with 16 bases lying between them. The CDR3 spans 16 residues. The CDR3 is CASSPIQDSYGNTIYF. For the CDR3, the DNA is TGTGCCAGCTCACCTATCCAGGACTCTTACGGAAACACCATATATTTT.

The rearrangement links TRBV7-9 to TRBJ1-1, with D uncertain. The V gene's germline CDR1 is SEHNR and CDR2 FQNEAQ (reference sequence). The CDR3 has 13 amino acids. The V and J ends lost 1 base and 0 bases respectively, with 3 bases between them. CDR3 in DNA: TGTGCCAGCAGCTTAGTCTTGAACACTGAAGCTTTCTTT. Protein: CASSLVLNTEAFF.

J is TRBJ2-5 and V is TRBV12-3 or TRBV12-4; possibly TRBD2 for D (6 bases). The germline V and J ends were trimmed by 6 bases and 7 bases, with 15 bases remaining between them. The CDR3 covers 13 residues. CDR3 sequence (DNA): TGTGCCAGCAGCCTCGGGGGTGGATGGACCCAGTACTTC. This gives the protein CASSLGGGWTQYF.

V and J are TRBV6-6 and TRBJ2-1; D gene ambiguous. CDR1 is MNHNY and CDR2 is SVGAGI in the germline V gene (reference sequence). V lost 3 bases to trimming and J lost 5 bases, with 5 bases between them. The CDR3 totals 12 residues. The CDR3 here is CASSYQNNEQFF. The CDR3 coding sequence is TGTGCCAGCAGTTATCAGAACAATGAGCAGTTCTTC.

V gene TRBV3-1 (or the pseudogene TRBV3-2) combines with J gene TRBJ2-1; 14 bases are a match to TRBD2. CDR3 length: 18 amino acids. V trimming: 4 bases; J trimming: 0 bases; junction bases outside the gene matches: 5. Per germline, CDR1 LGHDT and CDR2 YNNKEL (reference sequence). The DNA for the CDR3 is TGTGCCAGCAGCCGAGGACTAGCGGGGGGCCACTCCTACAATGAGCAGTTCTTC. It translates to CASSRGLAGGHSYNEQFF.

The chain carries TRBV18 and TRBJ2-1; D ambiguous. This CDR3 spans 15 amino acids. Germline V gene sequence: CDR1 KGHSH, CDR2 LQKENI. The V end lost 2 bases, the J end lost 0 bases, and 8 bases lay between the germline ends. The CDR3 here is CASSPSPSSYNEQFF. In nucleotides, the CDR3 is TGTGCCAGCTCACCATCCCCGAGCTCCTACAATGAGCAGTTCTTC. Variable domain in full (rest from reference TRBV18 and TRBJ2-1): NAGVMQNPRHLVRRRGQEARLRCSPMKGHSHVYWYRQLPEEGLKFMVYLQKENIIDESGMPKERFSAEFPKEGPSILRIQQVVRGDSAAYFCASSPSPSSYNEQFFGPGTRLTVL.

The rearrangement links TRBV5-6 to TRBJ2-7, with D perhaps TRBD1 (5 bases). Trimming removed 0 bases from V and 0 bases from J, with 7 bases in between. Per the germline V gene, CDR1 is SGHDT and CDR2 is YYEEEE. The CDR3 covers 14 residues. The CDR3 bases are TGTGCCAGCAGCTTGGACAGGAGCTCCTACGAGCAGTACTTC. Amino acid sequence: CASSLDRSSYEQYF.

The chain joins TRBV2 to TRBJ2-1, with 10 bases lining up with TRBD2. The CDR3 extends over 14 amino acids. CDR1 and CDR2 from the germline V gene are SNHLY and FYNNEI. After removal of 8 bases from V and 2 bases from J, the junction contained 3 bases not matched to a gene. CDR3 in amino acids: CASPAGGTYNEQFF. The CDR3 region has the DNA TGTGCCAGCCCAGCGGGAGGGACCTACAATGAGCAGTTCTTC.

The rearrangement joins TRBV7-9 to TRBJ1-2, with 7 bases that match TRBD1. Germline CDR1 is SEHNR and CDR2 is FQNEAQ (reference sequence). The CDR3 covers 14 residues. V lost 1 base and J lost 7; bases outside the gene matches: 6. CDR3 in DNA: TGTGCCAGCAGCTTAGAGGGGACAGCAGTTGGCTACACCTTC. Translation: CASSLEGTAVGYTF.

The chain couples TRBV2 to TRBJ2-5, with TRBD2 matching over 12 bases. J was trimmed by 5 bases and V by 4 bases; bases with no gene match: 5. Germline V gene sequence: CDR1 SNHLY, CDR2 FYNNEI. This CDR3 is built from 15 residues. DNA of the CDR3: TGTGCCAGCAGTGGACTAGCGGGGGAAGGGGAGACCCAGTACTTC. Protein sequence: CASSGLAGEGETQYF.

The V gene is TRBV7-2, the J gene TRBJ1-2; D unresolved. CDR3 length: 12 residues. Germline V gene lookup returns CDR1 SGHTA and CDR2 FQGNSA. V was pared by 3 bases and J by 7 bases, with 9 bases between. The CDR3 loop reads CASSFTVGGYTF. CDR3 nucleotide sequence: TGTGCCAGCAGCTTTACCGTCGGTGGCTACACCTTC.

This rearrangement joins TRBV24-1 to TRBJ2-3; D is ambiguous. Looked up from germline, CDR1 is KGHDR and CDR2 is SFDVKD. The length of the CDR3 is 11 residues. V dropped 7 bases and J dropped 5 bases, with 6 bases sitting between them. The CDR3 region has the DNA TGTGCCACCAGCCAACAAGATACGCAGTATTTT. Its translation: CATSQQDTQYF.

V usage is TRBV30 and J usage is TRBJ2-7; 12 bases line up with TRBD1. From germline, CDR1 is GTSNPN and CDR2 SVGIG (reference sequence). V was clipped by 3 bases and J by 5 bases; unmatched bases: 8. The CDR3 has 15 amino acids. The CDR3 DNA sequence: TGTGCCTGGAGAGTGACCGGGACAGGGGGCCACGAGCAGTACTTC. It translates to CAWRVTGTGGHEQYF.

The chain combines TRBV19 with TRBJ2-7; D perhaps matches TRBD2 (5 bases). CDR3 size: 13 residues. Germline assignment: CDR1 LNHDA and CDR2 SQIVND (reference sequence). CDR3 region: CATTGAVSGEQYF. CDR3 nucleotides: TGTGCAACTACCGGAGCGGTCTCTGGGGAGCAGTACTTC.